This TCR beta chain was obtained from a study of Graves' ophthalmopathy and Graves' hyperthyroidism (dated by TCRdb to the late 2010s). Broadly, across the study: Peripheral blood was collected before any treatment was given, at the time of initial diagnosis. To tell Graves' ophthalmopathy apart from Graves' hyperthyroidism, and to predict which patients would progress to ophthalmopathy, the study relied on TCR beta repertoire signatures. In total, over 130 blood samples were TCR-sequenced: 43 ophthalmopathy, under 80 hyperthyroidism and some 17 hyperthyroidism-to-ophthalmopathy patients. To explore V-J signatures distinguishing ophthalmopathy from hyperthyroidism, a discovery set of 100 patients (roughly 42 ophthalmopathy, about 57 stable hyperthyroidism) was enrolled. An independent validation cohort comprised about 20 hyperthyroidism patients and 15 to 17 patients who later progressed from hyperthyroidism to ophthalmopathy. In several hyperthyroidism patients, the T-cell repertoires found in thyroid tissue were compared with those found in blood. Following sample collection, hyperthyroidism patients were given methimazole at a starting dose of 30 mg daily, and ophthalmopathy patients were given high-dose intravenous methylprednisolone. Study-level results and caveats: Most of the expanded thyroid clonotypes with a frequency above 0.001 were also detected in blood, and it was suggested that the thyroid immune response may be reflected by blood repertoires. The 13-signature model separated ophthalmopathy from stable hyperthyroidism with approximately 85% sensitivity and approximately 83% specificity in cross-validation, and 80%/75% in the test set. Sample size was not predetermined statistically, and investigators were not blinded to group allocation. In validation, the model predicted ophthalmopathy progression with more than 70% sensitivity and approximately 72% specificity; more than ten predicted patients were CT-confirmed with GO in a median of approximately 6.5 months.

Taken from the germline V gene (reference sequence), the CDR1 and CDR2 loops are DFQATT and SNEGSKA. The CDR3 is 15 residues long, ends included. Only CDR3 DNA is held: 45 bases, read in frame from base 1. Trimming leaves V shorter by 0 bases and J shorter by 2 bases, with the junction holding 3 bases beyond the gene matches. In regard to this clonotype: Its antigen target is currently unknown. Given the absence of the conserved phenylalanine or tryptophan at the CDR3 end, a read error is likely.

For repertoire sequencing, TCR beta CDR3 regions were amplified from RNA transcripts. A first-round RT-PCR used HTBI primers with the Qiagen OneStep RT-PCR kit, followed by a second-round multiplex PCR, size selection and purification. Libraries were sequenced paired-end with 100 bp reads on an Illumina HiSeq2000. Concerning the study's data processing: SOAPnuke was used for read processing, and reads with adapters, uncalled bases, a mean Phred below 15, or no exact constant-primer or identifier match were discarded. High-quality paired reads were merged with COPE v1.2.5. Clonotypes were defined as unique nucleotide sequences and were aligned to IMGT TRB V, D and J references using MiTCR v1.1. The analysis was limited to V-J combinations with a frequency above 0.0001, which together covered just over 98% of the repertoires. A TCR clonal expansion and chaos score per V-J combination was defined as the ratio of F50 clonal expansion to chaos observed in the TCRdist matrix. Welch's t-statistics and random forest were used to reduce the features to 10 to 15 V-J combinations, which were then used as input to a naive Bayes classifier. The similarity between thyroid and blood repertoires was quantified using the Morisita-Horn index. TCRdb took the public reads, trimmed them with fastp at Q25, ran MiXCR for clone calling and kept in-frame beta chains. Each entry merges the rows of one CDR3 protein and shows their most common DNA and genes. What appears here as the V and J calls and clone size reflects TCRdb's work, not the paper's. For this sample the table gives 200,000 to 300,000 distinct CDR3 sequences, of which 45% were detected only once. The leading ten clones occupy around half of the sample.

Ophthalmopathy patients were characterized by moderately to severely active disease, a Clinical Activity Score of at least 3, a NOSPECS grade of at least 4, and a disease duration under 3 months. Patients with other autoimmune diseases, uncontrolled infections, pregnancy or lactation were excluded from the study. Clinical symptoms, serum thyroxine, TRAb, thyroid ultrasound and orbital computed tomography were used for diagnosis. Using Ficoll-Paque density gradient centrifugation, PBMCs were isolated from less than 13 ml of fresh peripheral blood. Total RNA was extracted with Trizol reagent and quality-checked on an Agilent 2100 Bioanalyzer.

The receptor chain draws on TRBV20-1 and TRBJ1-5; the central 8 bases match TRBD1. The sequence was obtained from an adult man with Graves' ophthalmopathy. The sample consisted of peripheral blood. The CDR3 sequence is CSARETGVRNQPQHS. In nucleotide form, the sequence is TGCAGTGCTAGAGAGACAGGGGTCCGCAATCAGCCCCAGCATTCT.